This TCR beta chain was recorded in a study of blood T cell repertoires in COVID-19. Repertoires were generated with immunoSEQ multiplex PCR, while TCRdb's copy carries only in-frame clones and drops some. The sample has around 170,000 clones, roughly 86% seen once. The sample holds a few counts of this clone. This CDR3 comprises 15 residues. Germline CDR1 and CDR2: SGHTA and FQGNSA. Trimming shortened V by 2 bases and J by 10 bases, and 15 bases separated the two germline ends. Those enrolled, adults aged about 18 to 89 years, came from around 25 US areas. Clinical histories supplied by participants themselves formed the basis of cohort assignment.

The chain has TRBV7-2 and TRBJ1-6; a possible D gene is TRBD1 (6 bases). The sequence was collected from a woman in her 30s who had recovered from COVID-19. Sequenced material: PBMCs or T cells enriched from blood (not recorded which). The CDR3 nucleotides read TGTGCCAGCAGCTTACCGCCAGGGGCACGCTCACCCCTCCACTTT. Translating gives CASSLPPGARSPLHF.